The subject of this entry is one T cell receptor beta chain. Its antigen has not been determined. No qualities accompany the bases; no much larger clone lies one base away. The cohort consisted of 600 to 700 healthy bone marrow donors. At the time of sampling, every cohort member was nominally healthy, though immune exposures that went unrecorded were likely present. The donor was CMV seropositive and belonged to the group of about 290 seropositive cohort members. Every donor gave a peripheral blood sample, and the peripheral blood mononuclear cells from that sample were used for TCR beta sequencing. Genomic DNA was extracted from the blood cell samples with the Qiagen DNeasy Blood Extraction Kit. The germline V gene sets CDR1 to SGHRS and CDR2 to YFSETQ. The CDR3 measures 14 amino acids from cysteine to phenylalanine. CDR3 DNA is the only sequence kept; it has 42 bases, read in frame from the first base. V trim: 0 bases; J trim: 1 base; unmatched bases: 0.

The sample belongs to a study of cytomegalovirus exposure and HLA in healthy donors listed by TCRdb under 2017. Background for the entire study: According to an earlier analysis of a few hundred of the donors, about 190 million T cells yielded 120 million or so unique TCR beta sequences and about 280 Gb of sequence data. An early release covering about 600 HLA-typed donors comprised roughly 300 gigabases of sequencing data and approximately 80 million unique TCR sequences. Of the roughly 400 genotyped donors, roughly 80% were placed in the genetic ancestry cluster associated with self-reported Caucasian donors. The aim of the study was to test whether cataloging public T cell receptors could identify signatures of past pathogen exposure. Using immunosequencing, the study profiled T cell repertoires from about 650 subjects and related those repertoires to cytomegalovirus serostatus. In addition to the first cohort of 650 to 800 subjects, a separate validation cohort of approximately 130 different subjects was used. To predict cytomegalovirus infection status, the study brought together high-throughput TCR immunosequencing, statistical association of individual TCRs with disease status, and machine learning. In a later analysis, previously published TCR beta repertoires from 550 to 750 donors were re-analyzed and high-resolution HLA genotyping was added so that TCR occurrence patterns could be studied. Rather than drawing on any new phenotypic data, the later analysis identified candidate immune exposures from TCR beta sequences and the way those sequences occurred across donors. In an earlier analysis of 587 of the donors, high-throughput TCR beta sequencing was used to judge whether each TCR beta V gene segment behaved as functional or pseudogenic. Alongside the repertoire data, information on donor age, sex, ethnicity and CMV serostatus was compiled. A later genetic analysis used genome-wide SNP genotypes for about three fifths of the 666 donors, treating that subset as a discovery cohort. All discovery cohort repertoires had been generated using a single sequencing platform. Class I and class II HLA loci were covered by the typing at four-digit resolution. The number of typed donors differed by locus: about 629-630 for A, B, C, DRB1 and DQB1; approximately 520 for DQA1; around 580 for DPA1; and 400 to 480 for DPB1. A few DR-DQ haplotypes were treated as single units for association and clustering because of strong linkage in the cohort. Among roughly 400 genotyped donors of the cohort, an average of approximately 240,000 unique TCR beta nucleotide sequences were sequenced per donor, roughly 20% of them non-productive. Results the study describes overall, beyond this receptor: According to a later analysis, most CMV-associated TCR beta chains appeared to be HLA-restricted, and the HLA associations seemed to be driven largely by CMV exposure. The cohort was sequenced for TCR beta chains only, and without alpha or paired-chain data the features that could be detected were limited. Because some donors lacked HLA typing at each locus, the association tests relied only on the typed subset. Because the 87-base-pair reads could not distinguish some IMGT-functional V segments, including TRBV6-2 and TRBV6-3, those segments were excluded. In a later analysis, HLA-associated TCR beta chains were found to be more clonally expanded and to have lower generation probabilities than equally common non-associated chains. In a later genetic analysis, a missense DCLRE1C variant was associated with V-gene and J-gene trimming of TCR beta chains, and the association was replicated in an independent cohort. Over 15 rarely observed V segments, including chromosome 9 orphons, were excluded from the earlier analysis of about 500 of the donors because counts were too low. The authors suggested that the approach could potentially be extended to other disease states and immunological phenotypes. A further reported finding was that TCR beta sequences accurately predicted the HLA-A and HLA-B alleles for most subjects in the first cohort. Assigning TCR associations to individual alleles was difficult when HLA alleles, especially DR and DQ, strongly co-occurred. Linkage disequilibrium might explain the correlated functional status among segregating V segments, but an unknown experimental factor could not be excluded. Presence/absence analyses assumed roughly uniform sequencing depth across donors, an assumption that may not hold. In vitro tests confirmed that a few of the cytomegalovirus-associated TCR beta chains recognize cytomegalovirus antigens. A total of about 150 TCR beta chains were listed by the study as associated with cytomegalovirus. A later analysis associated 16,951 TCR beta sequences with specific HLA alleles at a false discovery rate of 0.05. According to a later analysis, parvovirus B19, influenza, CMV and Epstein-Barr virus appeared linked to several top co-occurrence clusters. Most TCR sequences were seen in very few donors, while some public TCRs were found in many individuals. In both the original and validation cohorts, the classifier was reported to diagnose cytomegalovirus status with high specificity and sensitivity. In a later genetic analysis, fewer N-insertions in productive TCRs were reported among donors in an Asian-associated ancestry cluster than the approximately 710-donor mean. In a later analysis, TCR association rates were found to vary across HLA loci, with the most associated TCRs seen for DRB1 alleles and the fewest for HLA-C alleles. Immune exposure information for the cohort was limited to CMV serostatus. A cluster of highly shared sequence variants was judged likely to represent a technical artifact of the sequencing pipeline. In an earlier analysis of some 540 of the donors, most TCR beta V segments appeared in productive rearrangements about 87% or about 30% of the time, broadly matching IMGT annotations.

Receptors were amplified or captured by the immunoSEQ multiplex PCR assay. For the multiplex PCR, a mixture combining 60 forward primers for TCR Vbeta segments and 13 reverse primers for TCR Jbeta segments was used. The CDR3 region of rearranged TCR beta genes was amplified from genomic DNA by a multiplex PCR assay. On the Illumina HiSeq System, the amplified TCR beta libraries were sequenced as 87-base-pair reads. Under the source paper's analysis protocol: In a later analysis, 70 million to 95 million unique TCR beta chains were counted across the approximately 670 repertoires, and roughly 11 million of these chains were shared by at least two donors. Raw reads were error-corrected and collapsed into unique sequences by a nearest-neighbor algorithm in which closely related sequences were merged to remove PCR and sequencing errors. To assign V, D and J gene segments, CDR3 sequences were aligned to IMGT reference sequences. Each retained sequence needed at least a six-nucleotide match to both a V gene segment and a J gene segment. Rearrangements were classified as productive when the CDR3 lacked stop codons and remained in frame with V and J, and all other rearrangements were classified as non-productive. CDR3 was defined according to IMGT convention as the region running from the second conserved V-encoded cysteine to the conserved J-encoded phenylalanine. Sequences without an unambiguous match to a single V gene segment were excluded from the earlier analysis of several hundred of the donors. In an earlier analysis of roughly 500 of the donors, V segments were called functional above 56.7% productive rearrangements and were called segregating when the between-donor standard deviation exceeded 5%. A statistical classification framework was built to diagnose cytomegalovirus status from the catalog of TCR beta chain sequences. In a later analysis, V and J genes were assigned by comparing TCR nucleotide sequences against IMGT/GENE-DB human TR gene sequences. The TCRdist pipeline was used in a later analysis to assign CDR3 sequences and most-parsimonious VDJ recombination scenarios. A later analysis defined each TCR beta chain by its CDR3 amino acid sequence plus V-gene family, and excluded reads lacking a unique V-gene family. As a way to deal with suspected cross-contamination and a sequencing artifact, a later analysis dropped hundreds of nucleotide sequences that were highly shared and had low generation probability. For each public chain, a later analysis derived a clonal expansion index from normalized ranks of inferred template counts within each repertoire. Generation probabilities in a later analysis came from a VDJ recombination model fitted to out-of-frame rearrangements, and those results were checked against IGoR. In a later analysis, TCR-TCR, TCR-HLA and TCR-CMV co-occurrence was scored with hypergeometric tests, and a repertoire-size bias correction was applied to TCR pairs. In a later analysis, false discovery rates were estimated by permuting HLA or CMV assignments 20 times. A later analysis grouped co-occurring TCRs with DBSCAN, adding TCRdist sequence similarity when clustering within HLA-allele-positive subsets. Repertoires with fewer than 30,000 or more than 120,000 public chains, plus five repertoires with anomalous nucleotide sharing, were excluded from co-occurrence clustering. Here the immuneACCESS table is served through TCRdb, limited to in-frame sequences with V and J called. Missing clones are a known gap in these copies; in checked studies unresolved V genes cover under half, and the rest lacks a known reason. Clonal size and the V and J genes are those of that table, whereas D and trimming came from the DNA. Across this sample there are 55,000 to 80,000 clones, with roughly 76% seen only once. Over 7% of the sample goes to the ten largest clones.

The origin of this receptor is a man aged 55 to 70 in good health and CMV-seropositive. The rearrangement joined TRBV5-1 to TRBJ2-5, with 7 junctional bases fitting TRBD1. The source material was PBMCs. The CDR3 reads as follows: CASSLDRGQETQYF. The sequence in DNA is TGCGCCAGCAGCTTGGACAGGGGCCAAGAGACCCAGTACTTC.